This T cell receptor (beta chain) is drawn from a study of OX40 agonist ivuxolimab in advanced cancers. Concerning this clone itself: The antigen is unknown.

The repertoire was sequenced with immunoSEQ multiplex PCR; TCRdb's copy has only in-frame clones and lacks some. The table records around 72,000 clones, approximately 89% of them present only once. Study results and caveats: The antigens recognized by the expanded peripheral T cells, that is their antigen specificity, were not determined.

The trim removed 10 bases at V and 4 bases at J, leaving 10 bases unmatched. This CDR3 has 15 amino acids. Germline V gives CDR1 SGHNT, CDR2 YENEEA. Autoimmune disease history or systemic immunosuppression led to patients being barred. The gene calls are TRBV11-3 and TRBJ2-1; TRBD2 matches 10 bases. This receptor was obtained from an adult with an advanced solid tumor such as melanoma, head and neck, liver or kidney cancer. Sequencing was performed on CD4+ or CD8+ T cells sorted from blood, taken in a trial of the OX40 agonist ivuxolimab. The CDR3 bases are TGTGCCACAGCGGGGGGGCGGGAGGTATACAATGAGCAGTTCTTC. This encodes CATAGGREVYNEQFF.